These T cell receptor beta chains were read from a single sample in a study of cytomegalovirus exposure and HLA in healthy donors. The repertoire was sequenced with immunoSEQ multiplex PCR; TCRdb's copy has only in-frame clones and lacks some. This repertoire shows 110,000 or so clones, 76% found once; its top ten account for 6.5% to 8.5%. Sequenced input: PBMCs. The receptors come from a woman aged 45-60 years in good health and CMV-seropositive. Each CDR3 is given with its conserved first and last residue. A D gene is named only where the DNA matches it firmly. The size of a clone is reported for some rows only, either as once, few or many, or as a class for expanded clones.

CDR3 DNA,CDR3 protein,V gene,clone size,J gene,D gene,CDR3 length
TGTGCCAGCAGCTTATGGGAGTCTAGCACAGATACGCAGTATTTT,CASSLWESSTDTQYF,TRBV7-9,NA,TRBJ2-3,NA,15
TGTGCCAGCAGCTTACTCGGGACAACATCCACAGATACGCAGTATTTT,CASSLLGTTSTDTQYF,TRBV7-9,NA,TRBJ2-3,NA,16
TGTGCCATCAGCGTTGACAGGGGGTTTGGGGAGCAGTACTTC,CAISVDRGFGEQYF,TRBV10-3,few,TRBJ2-7,TRBD1,14
TGTGCCAGCGGGGGGGGGAGCGGGGGGAGCACAGATACGCAGTATTTT,CASGGGSGGSTDTQYF,TRBV2,NA,TRBJ2-3,TRBD2,16
TGCGCCAGCAGCCAAGGGAGAGATACGCAGTATTTT,CASSQGRDTQYF,TRBV4-3,NA,TRBJ2-3,NA,12
TGTGCCAGCAGCTTAGGCAGGGGCCATGGCTACACCTTC,CASSLGRGHGYTF,TRBV13,NA,TRBJ1-2,NA,13
TGTGCCAGCAGTCCGCAGGGGACGAACACCGGGGAGCTGTTTTTT,CASSPQGTNTGELFF,TRBV6-6,NA,TRBJ2-2,NA,15
TGTGCCAGCAGTGAGCTGGGAGCTGGGGAGCTGTTTTTT,CASSELGAGELFF,TRBV2,NA,TRBJ2-2,NA,13
TGCAGCGTTGAAGACCGGACAGGGAAAGAGACCCAGTACTTC,CSVEDRTGKETQYF,TRBV29-1,NA,TRBJ2-5,TRBD1,14
TGCGCCAGCAGCATGGACACGTTTCAATCTGGTAAGCAGCCCCAGCATTTT,CASSMDTFQSGKQPQHF,TRBV5-1,NA,TRBJ1-5,NA,17
TGCGCCAGCAGCGGACGCGGACAGGCCTATGGCTACACCTTC,CASSGRGQAYGYTF,TRBV5-1,NA,TRBJ1-2,TRBD1,14
TGTGCCAGCAGCCTATACTCCGCCACCTCTGGAAACACCATATATTTT,CASSLYSATSGNTIYF,TRBV5-4,NA,TRBJ1-3,NA,16
TGTGCCAGCAGTGGTAACAGGGTCCGTGGCTACACCTTC,CASSGNRVRGYTF,TRBV6-5,NA,TRBJ1-2,NA,13
TGCGCCAGCAGCCAAGGGGGGGTCGGGAGCAGCACAGATACGCAGTATTTT,CASSQGGVGSSTDTQYF,TRBV4-1,NA,TRBJ2-3,NA,17
TGTGCCAGCCGCCAACTAGCGGGGGTCCACAATGAGCAGTTCTTC,CASRQLAGVHNEQFF,TRBV2,NA,TRBJ2-1,TRBD2,15
TGTGTCAGAAGCCCGAGGGTAGCAGGTTCTAGCACAGATACGCAGTATTTT,CVRSPRVAGSSTDTQYF,TRBV7-5,NA,TRBJ2-3,NA,17
TGTGCCAGCAGCTACAGCTCCTACGAGCAGTACTTC,CASSYSSYEQYF,TRBV5-6,NA,TRBJ2-7,NA,12
TGTGCCAGCCTCCCACGAGGGCGCACAGATACGCAGTATTTT,CASLPRGRTDTQYF,TRBV27,once,TRBJ2-3,NA,14
TGCGCCAGCAGAATTGGGGGGGCTACCACCGGGGAGCTGTTTTTT,CASRIGGATTGELFF,TRBV10-2,NA,TRBJ2-2,NA,15
TGTGCCAGCAGCGCGGAGGGGCTTACTAATTCACCCCTCCACTTT,CASSAEGLTNSPLHF,TRBV9,once,TRBJ1-6,NA,15
TGTGCCAGCAGCTCCTCGGTCTCGAACACTGAAGCTTTCTTT,CASSSSVSNTEAFF,TRBV7-6,NA,TRBJ1-1,NA,14
TGTGCCAGCAGCCCTCCGGGAACAGACACTTATGGCTACACCTTC,CASSPPGTDTYGYTF,TRBV5-6,NA,TRBJ1-2,NA,15
TGTGCCAGCAGCCGTCAGGGGTCTGGGGCCAACGTCCTGACTTTC,CASSRQGSGANVLTF,TRBV5-4,NA,TRBJ2-6,NA,15
TGTGCCAGCAGCCCAACGACAGGGTGTTGGGAGCAGTACTTC,CASSPTTGCWEQYF,TRBV21-1,NA,TRBJ2-7,NA,14
TGCGCCAGCAGCCAAGGCCTCCCGGTAAGAAAAGCGGGGGGCCTATCCTACGAGCAGTACTTC,CASSQGLPVRKAGGLSYEQYF,TRBV4-3,NA,TRBJ2-7,TRBD2,21
TGTGCCAGCAGCACTATGTCGCGGGACACAGATACGCAGTATTTT,CASSTMSRDTDTQYF,TRBV5-4,NA,TRBJ2-3,NA,15
TGTGCCAGCAGCCCCGACAGGTTCTCCTACGAGCAGTACTTC,CASSPDRFSYEQYF,TRBV7-2,once,TRBJ2-7,NA,14
TGTGCCAGTGGCTCTAGCGGCTACGAGCAGTACTTC,CASGSSGYEQYF,TRBV19,NA,TRBJ2-7,TRBD2,12
TGCGCCAGCAGCCAATCGACTCTTGGAGGTGGTAATGAGCAGTTCTTC,CASSQSTLGGGNEQFF,TRBV4-3,few,TRBJ2-1,NA,16
TGTGCCAGCAGCAGAGCCGGGACAGGGGAAGCTTTCTTT,CASSRAGTGEAFF,TRBV7-2,NA,TRBJ1-1,TRBD1,13
TGTGCCAGCCTGGGAGGGTCTGGGGCCAACGTCCTGACTTTC,CASLGGSGANVLTF,TRBV6-6,NA,TRBJ2-6,TRBD2,14
TGTGCCAGCAGCTTAATCGGGACGACCGGGGGAGATACGCAGTATTTT,CASSLIGTTGGDTQYF,TRBV7-2,NA,TRBJ2-3,NA,16
TGCGCCCTCAGAGGAGGGGTGGACTATGGCTACACCTTC,CALRGGVDYGYTF,TRBV5-1,once,TRBJ1-2,NA,13
TGTGCCAGCAGCCCCGGGGCGGGCGGGGGGGCCGCAGATACGCAGTATTTT,CASSPGAGGGAADTQYF,TRBV9,NA,TRBJ2-3,TRBD2,17
TGTGCCAGCAAGGAACTAGCGGGGGCTCCTCTCACAGATACGCAGTATTTT,CASKELAGAPLTDTQYF,TRBV27,NA,TRBJ2-3,TRBD2,17
TGCGCCAGCAGCGCCGCGGGACTAGCGGGAGGGGTCAAAAACATTCAGTACTTC,CASSAAGLAGGVKNIQYF,TRBV5-1,NA,TRBJ2-4,TRBD2,18
TGCGCCAGCAGCCAAGGGGTGGCCGCTAGTTACGAGCAGTACTTC,CASSQGVAASYEQYF,TRBV4-3,few,TRBJ2-7,NA,15
TGCGCCACCACGGTGACAGGGGGTGCGAACACTGAAGCTTTCTTT,CATTVTGGANTEAFF,TRBV5-1,NA,TRBJ1-1,TRBD1,15
TGTGCCAGCAGTCGGACCGCGGAGGGCTCTGGCTACACCTTC,CASSRTAEGSGYTF,TRBV27,NA,TRBJ1-2,NA,14
TGTGCCAGCAGCTTAGCGACAGGGACTGGAAACACCATATATTTT,CASSLATGTGNTIYF,TRBV7-8,NA,TRBJ1-3,TRBD1,15
TGTGCCAGCAGCGTCGGAGGGCGTAATTCACCCCTCCACTTT,CASSVGGRNSPLHF,TRBV6-1,NA,TRBJ1-6,NA,14
TGTGCCAGTAGTATGGTGCCTGGGGAAGGCGGGTGGCAGTTCTTC,CASSMVPGEGGWQFF,TRBV19,NA,TRBJ2-1,NA,15
TGCGCCAGCAGTTTTGAGGGACAGCTAACTTTGGAGCAGTACTTC,CASSFEGQLTLEQYF,TRBV5-1,NA,TRBJ2-7,TRBD1,15
TGTGCCAGCAGCCTCGGCGGTGAAAAACTGTTTTTT,CASSLGGEKLFF,TRBV5-6,NA,TRBJ1-4,NA,12
TGTGCCAGCAGCGTCGGACTAGCGGGAGGGCCTGGCTACAATGAGCAGTTCTTC,CASSVGLAGGPGYNEQFF,TRBV9,NA,TRBJ2-1,TRBD2,18
TGTGCCACTCGGGACTCCGGAGCAGATACGCAGTATTTT,CATRDSGADTQYF,TRBV19,few,TRBJ2-3,NA,13
TGCAGCGTTCTGCGGGGGATCGAGCAGTACTTC,CSVLRGIEQYF,TRBV29-1,NA,TRBJ2-7,TRBD2,11
TGTGCCAGCAGCGAAAGGGGGCGAGCGTTCGAGCAGTACTTC,CASSERGRAFEQYF,TRBV2,NA,TRBJ2-7,TRBD1,14